The 19 T cell receptor beta chains below were found in one sample sequenced in a study of cytomegalovirus exposure and HLA in healthy donors. The method was immunoSEQ multiplex PCR; TCRdb's version includes in-frame clones alone and lacks a portion of them. The repertoire includes 150,000 to 200,000 clones, more than 80% of them detected once, and around 2.7% sits in the top ten. Sequenced sample: PBMCs. These receptors all come from a young woman in good health and CMV-seropositive.

The chain has TRBV28 and TRBJ2-1; the match to TRBD2 covers 8 bases. V was clipped by 4 bases and J by 5 bases; unmatched bases: 7. CDR1 is MDHEN and CDR2 is SYDVKM in the germline V gene. The CDR3 consists of 15 residues. The CDR3 loop is CASSSSGGSHNEQFF. The CDR3 DNA reads TGTGCCAGCAGTTCCTCGGGAGGGAGCCACAATGAGCAGTTCTTC. The complete variable domain, with remaining parts taken from reference TRBV28 and TRBJ2-1, reads DVKVTQSSRYLVKRTGEKVFLECVQDMDHENMFWYRQDPGLGLRLIYFSYDVKMKEKGDIPEGYSVSREKKERFSLILESASTNQTSMYLCASSSSGGSHNEQFFGPGTRLTVL.

CDR3: CASSVGLLSSYEQYF. CDR3 in DNA: TGTGCCAGCAGCGTCGGACTTTTGAGCTCCTACGAGCAGTACTTC. The chain carries TRBV7-9 and TRBJ2-7; D perhaps matches TRBD2 (5 bases). Germline V gives CDR1 SEHNR, CDR2 FQNEAQ (reference sequence). This CDR3 has 15 residues. Trimming removed 5 bases from V and 0 bases from J, with 14 bases in between.

CDR3 DNA sequence: TGTGCCAGCAGGGCCGGGACAATGAACACTGAAGCTTTCTTT. Protein: CASRAGTMNTEAFF. The rearrangement joins TRBV6-1 to TRBJ1-1; tentatively, D is TRBD1 (6 bases). V shed 6 bases and J shed 0 bases, with 11 bases lying between them. The length of the CDR3 is 14 residues. Germline V CDR1 and CDR2: MNHNS, SASEGT.

The rearrangement links TRBV9 to TRBJ2-7; 12 nucleotides line up with TRBD2. Germline V lookup: CDR1 SGDLS, CDR2 YYNGEE. CDR3 size: 17 residues. Unmatched junction bases numbered 8, after V lost 2 bases and J lost 2 bases. CDR3 DNA sequence: TGTGCCAGCAGCGTGCCGGAGGGACTAGCGGGCCCCTACGAGCAGTACTTC. Its translation: CASSVPEGLAGPYEQYF.

As concerns this clone: The same CDR3 also results from other DNA sequences found in this sample. CDR3 in amino acids: CASSSTTGGEQYF. CDR3 sequence (DNA): TGTGCCAGCAGTTCGACTACAGGGGGCGAGCAGTACTTC. The J gene is TRBJ2-7, the V gene TRBV6-5; 8 bases align to TRBD1. V was clipped by 4 bases and J by 6 bases; unmatched bases: 5. Germline CDR1 and CDR2: MNHEY and SVGAGI. There are 13 residues in the CDR3.

The chain is built from TRBV7-9 and TRBJ1-1; D unclear. Trimming removed 7 bases from V and 3 bases from J, with 15 bases in between. This CDR3 region has 14 residues. CDR1 SEHNR and CDR2 FQNEAQ come from the germline V gene (reference sequence). CDR3 sequence: CASTSQARYTEAFF. CDR3 sequence (DNA): TGTGCCAGCACGAGTCAGGCGAGATACACTGAAGCTTTCTTT.

The gene calls are TRBV7-2 and TRBJ2-7, with D unresolved. The germline V and J ends were trimmed by 0 bases and 3 bases, with 12 bases remaining between them. The CDR3 has 15 residues. Germline V lookup: CDR1 SGHTA, CDR2 FQGNSA. In DNA, the CDR3 is TGTGCCAGCAGCTTAGCGCTAGGCAGTTTCTACGAGCAGTACTTC. Its protein is CASSLALGSFYEQYF.

A few counts support this clone. The chain joins TRBV7-2 to TRBJ2-7; 12 bases fit TRBD2. The CDR3 has 17 residues. Trimming took 7 bases from V and 5 from J; bases not matched to a gene: 15. Germline CDR1 and CDR2: SGHTA and FQGNSA. In nucleotides, the CDR3 is TGTGCCAGCACATTGACTAGCGGGAGTACCCCTCGGCACGAGCAGTACTTC. It yields the protein CASTLTSGSTPRHEQYF.

The chain links TRBV19 to TRBJ1-1, with 8 bases lining up with TRBD1. Germline loops: CDR1 LNHDA, CDR2 SQIVND (reference sequence). This CDR3 has 14 amino acids. V shed 2 bases, J shed 3 bases, and the junction held 2 bases outside the gene matches. The CDR3 sequence is CASSIRTGYTEAFF. The CDR3 DNA sequence: TGTGCCAGTAGTATACGGACAGGGTACACTGAAGCTTTCTTT.

V gene TRBV7-9 combines with J gene TRBJ1-1; 10 nucleotides agree with TRBD1. Germline values: CDR1 SEHNR, CDR2 FQNEAQ (reference sequence). The CDR3 length is 17 residues. With V trimmed by 5 bases and J by 1 base, 10 bases remained unmatched. In DNA, the CDR3 is TGTGCCAGCAGCCACGGTCGAGGGGACAGGGGGAACACTGAAGCTTTCTTT. This codes for CASSHGRGDRGNTEAFF.

This chain links TRBV7-3 with TRBJ2-1, with D uncertain. V lost 5 bases and J lost 6, with 17 bases in between. There are 15 residues in the CDR3. Germline CDR1 reads SGHTA; CDR2 reads FQGTGA. The CDR3 region has the DNA TGTGCCAGCAGCCCGATAGCAGCCGCTCCCAATGAGCAGTTCTTC. Its translation is CASSPIAAAPNEQFF.

V and J are TRBV28 and TRBJ2-7; D is possibly TRBD1 (6 bases). The CDR3 covers 15 residues. Per the germline V gene, CDR1 is MDHEN and CDR2 is SYDVKM. V shed 5 bases and J shed 2 bases, with 16 bases lying between them. The CDR3 here is CASSPGDNHPYEQYF. The DNA of the CDR3 is TGTGCCAGCAGTCCCGGGGACAACCATCCCTACGAGCAGTACTTC.

The chain couples TRBV11-2 to TRBJ2-7; TRBD1 aligns across 10 bases. The germline V gene encodes CDR1 SGHAT and CDR2 FQNNGV. The CDR3 covers 14 residues. V lost 5 bases to trimming and J lost 5 bases; unmatched junction nucleotides: 6. DNA of the CDR3: TGTGCCAGCAGCCCCAGACAGGGGGCCAACGAGCAGTACTTC. The encoded protein is CASSPRQGANEQYF.

V is TRBV28 and J is TRBJ1-2; D may be TRBD1 (6 bases). With 4 bases removed from V and 3 bases from J, the gap between germline ends came to 9 bases. Germline CDR1 is MDHEN and CDR2 is SYDVKM. This CDR3 is 13 amino acids long. The CDR3 reads CASSYRDYYGYTF. The CDR3 coding sequence is TGTGCCAGCAGTTACAGGGATTACTATGGCTACACCTTC.

The chain employs TRBV6-5 and TRBJ1-2; D is ambiguous. The germline V and J ends were trimmed by 0 bases and 2 bases, with 10 bases remaining between them. This CDR3 contains 15 residues. The germline CDR1 and CDR2 sequences are MNHEY and SVGAGI. CDR3 loop: CASSYSPGRNYGYTF. CDR3 sequence (DNA): TGTGCCAGCAGTTACTCACCAGGTCGGAACTATGGCTACACCTTC.

This chain uses TRBV29-1 with TRBJ2-2; D is perhaps TRBD2 (6 bases). The CDR3 has 13 amino acids. Germline-derived CDR1 and CDR2 are SQVTM and ANQGSEA. With 7 bases removed from V and 0 bases from J, the gap between germline ends came to 9 bases. This CDR3 is CSGAGPNTGELFF. CDR3 bases: TGCAGCGGAGCGGGTCCGAACACCGGGGAGCTGTTTTTT.

The chain uses TRBV4-1 and TRBJ2-5, with 9 bases aligning to TRBD1. The CDR3 covers 17 residues. J was trimmed by 1 base and V by 5 bases; bases with no gene match: 11. Germline V gene lookup returns CDR1 MGHRA and CDR2 YSYEKL. CDR3: CASSSQHGTGIQETQYF. CDR3 nucleotides: TGCGCCAGCAGCTCACAGCATGGGACAGGGATCCAAGAGACCCAGTACTTC.

V usage is TRBV15 and J usage is TRBJ2-7, with 11 bases matching TRBD2. With 2 bases clipped from V and 6 bases from J, the junction kept 6 bases outside the gene matches. CDR1 and CDR2 from the germline V gene are LNHNV and YYDKDF (reference sequence). This CDR3 comprises 15 residues. CDR3 sequence (DNA): TGTGCCACCAGCAGACATAGCGGGAGGGCGCGCGAGCAGTACTTC. This codes for CATSRHSGRAREQYF.

The V call is TRBV5-1, the J call TRBJ2-5; D ambiguous. The germline gives CDR1 SGHRS, CDR2 YFSETQ. The CDR3 sequence is 12 residues long. V was cut by 0 bases and J by 5 bases, with 5 bases left in between. The CDR3 bases are TGCGCCAGCAGCTTGGAATCGGAGACCCAGTACTTC. Its translation: CASSLESETQYF.